Below, one T cell receptor (beta chain) is given with its context. Its specificity is unknown. This CDR3 has 14 residues. The germline V gene encodes CDR1 MRHNA and CDR2 SNTAGT. The sample belongs to a study of CXCR3-negative and CXCR3-positive naive CD8 T cells. Findings and limits, study-wide: Naive CXCR3-negative cells resembled naive CXCR3-positive cells in TRBV-TRBJ usage; memory cells differed. Memory CD8+ cells showed much lower diversity, while both naive subsets displayed comparably high diversity.

cDNA libraries for TRB were generated by 5' RACE incorporating UMI labels. Reprocessing the 5' RACE reads, TCRdb reports a single entry for every CDR3 protein and omits DNA. The sample table includes 45,000 to 65,000 distinct CDR3 sequences. The specimen sequenced was naive CXCR3- CD8+ T cells from blood. The subset is: CD45RO-CCR7+CD27+CD95- naive CD8+ T cells lacking CXCR3 (TNR3-). The chain links TRBV6-4 to TRBJ2-7; lacking DNA, the TRBD1 call made by TCRdb goes unchecked. The TCR originated in a human donor in good health. Some clones in this sample may be carry-over from other donors' samples. CDR3 region: CASSTGTGSFEQYF.